The clone carrying this T cell receptor beta chain occurred a few times. The CDR3 consists of 16 residues. V was pared by 0 bases and J by 4 bases, with 8 bases of the junction left unmatched. CDR1 and CDR2 (germline): SGHRS, YFSETQ. The sample is drawn from a study of CD8 T cells in Susac syndrome. CD8+ and CD4+ T cells from blood underwent TCR beta sequencing, which was carried out in a high-throughput format. The RNA, about 0.5 to 1 ug, was put through reverse transcription using random hexamers. TCRdb ran MiXCR on the immunoSEQ multiplex PCR reads and lists one entry per CDR3 protein. Here the sample spans approximately 150,000 distinct CDR3 sequences, 65% to 90% being singletons.

This receptor was identified in a human donor with multiple sclerosis. Sequencing input: CD8+ T cells from PBMCs. The rearrangement links TRBV5-1 to TRBJ2-7, with 9 bases fitting TRBD1. The CDR3 DNA sequence: TGCGCCAGCAGCTTGGCCCAAGCCGGGACAGGGTACGAGCAGTACTTC. Its translation is CASSLAQAGTGYEQYF.